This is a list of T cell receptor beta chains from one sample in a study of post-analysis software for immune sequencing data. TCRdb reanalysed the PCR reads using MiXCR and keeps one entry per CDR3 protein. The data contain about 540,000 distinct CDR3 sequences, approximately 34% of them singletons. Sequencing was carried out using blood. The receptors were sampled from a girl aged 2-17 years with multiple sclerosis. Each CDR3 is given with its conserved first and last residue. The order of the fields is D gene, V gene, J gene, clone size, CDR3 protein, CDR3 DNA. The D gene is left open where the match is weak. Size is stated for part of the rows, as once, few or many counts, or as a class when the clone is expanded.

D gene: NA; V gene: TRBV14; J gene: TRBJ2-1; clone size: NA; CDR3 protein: CASSPDWGSEQFF; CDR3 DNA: TGTGCCAGCAGCCCAGATTGGGGCAGTGAGCAGTTCTTC
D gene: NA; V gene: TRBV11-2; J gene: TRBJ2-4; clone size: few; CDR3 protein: CASSPAAGIRPENIQYF; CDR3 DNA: TGTGCCAGCAGCCCCGCGGCGGGGATTAGGCCAGAAAACATTCAGTACTTC
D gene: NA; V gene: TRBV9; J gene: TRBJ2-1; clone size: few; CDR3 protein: CASSSQWSYNEQFF; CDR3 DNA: TGTGCCAGCAGCTCGCAGTGGAGCTACAATGAGCAGTTCTTC
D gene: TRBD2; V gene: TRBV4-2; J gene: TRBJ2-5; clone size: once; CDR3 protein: CASSQRLAGPLQETQYF; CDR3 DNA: TGTGCCAGCAGCCAAAGACTAGCGGGACCACTCCAAGAGACCCAGTACTTC
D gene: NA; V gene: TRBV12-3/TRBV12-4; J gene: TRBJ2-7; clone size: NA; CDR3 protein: CASSFTAYEQYF; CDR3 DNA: TGTGCCAGCAGCTTTACAGCCTACGAGCAGTACTTC
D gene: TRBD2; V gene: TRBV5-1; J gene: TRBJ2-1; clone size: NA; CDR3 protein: CASSSAGTSGGWQFF; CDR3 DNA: TGCGCCAGCAGCTCTGCCGGGACTAGCGGGGGATGGCAGTTCTTC
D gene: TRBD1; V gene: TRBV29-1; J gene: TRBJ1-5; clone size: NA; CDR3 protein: CSAKTDRGNNQPQHF; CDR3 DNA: TGCAGCGCTAAAACGGACAGGGGAAACAATCAGCCCCAGCATTTT
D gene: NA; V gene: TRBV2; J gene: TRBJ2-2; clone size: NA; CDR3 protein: CASSEQAGRTGELFF; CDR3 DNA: TGTGCCAGCAGTGAACAGGCGGGAAGGACCGGGGAGCTGTTTTTT
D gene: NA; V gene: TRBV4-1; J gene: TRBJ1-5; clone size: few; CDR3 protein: CASSQTGGQPQHF; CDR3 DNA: TGCGCCAGCAGCCAGACGGGTGGGCAGCCCCAGCATTTT
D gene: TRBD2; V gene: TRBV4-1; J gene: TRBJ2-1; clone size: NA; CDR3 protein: CASSQELAGGRNEQFF; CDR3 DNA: TGCGCCAGCAGCCAAGAACTGGCGGGGGGCCGCAATGAGCAGTTCTTC
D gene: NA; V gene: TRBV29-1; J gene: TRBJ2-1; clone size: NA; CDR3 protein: CSVVLADYNEQFF; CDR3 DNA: TGCAGCGTCGTCCTAGCCGACTACAATGAGCAGTTCTTC
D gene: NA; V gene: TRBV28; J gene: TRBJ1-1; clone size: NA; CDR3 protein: CASAGLGTEAFF; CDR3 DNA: TGTGCCAGCGCGGGGTTGGGCACTGAAGCTTTCTTT
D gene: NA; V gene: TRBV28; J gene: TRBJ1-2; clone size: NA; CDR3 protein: CASIMAGTNGYTF; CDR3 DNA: TGTGCCAGCATCATGGCCGGGACCAATGGCTACACCTTC
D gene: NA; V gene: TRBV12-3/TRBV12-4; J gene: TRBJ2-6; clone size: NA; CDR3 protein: CASLKNSATVSDSGANVLTF; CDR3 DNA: TGTGCCAGCCTAAAAAACAGCGCGACAGTTTCAGACTCTGGGGCCAACGTCCTGACTTTC
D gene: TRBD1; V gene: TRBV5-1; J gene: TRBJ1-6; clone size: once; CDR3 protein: CASSARTGNESPLHF; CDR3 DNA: TGCGCCAGCAGCGCCAGGACAGGGAACGAATCACCCCTCCACTTT
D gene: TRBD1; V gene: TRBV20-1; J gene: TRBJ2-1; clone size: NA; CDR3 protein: CSARLTGGPYNEQFF; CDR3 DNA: TGCAGTGCTAGACTCACAGGGGGACCCTACAATGAGCAGTTCTTC
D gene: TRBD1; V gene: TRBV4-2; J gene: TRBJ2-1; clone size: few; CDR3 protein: CASRGTGGTGEQFF; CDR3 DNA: TGTGCCAGCAGAGGGACAGGGGGCACGGGTGAGCAGTTCTTC
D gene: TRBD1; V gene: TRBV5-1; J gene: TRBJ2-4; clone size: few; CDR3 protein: CASSPGTARDIQYF; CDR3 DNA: TGCGCCAGCAGCCCGGGGACAGCCAGGGACATTCAGTACTTC
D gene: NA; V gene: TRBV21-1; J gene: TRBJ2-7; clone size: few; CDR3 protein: CASSKGTSLAPPSYEQYF; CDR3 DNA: TGTGCCAGCAGCAAAGGGACTAGCCTAGCCCCCCCCTCCTACGAGCAGTACTTC
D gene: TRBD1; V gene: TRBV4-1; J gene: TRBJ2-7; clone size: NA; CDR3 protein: CASSQEQGAFSYEQYF; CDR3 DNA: TGCGCCAGCAGCCAAGAGCAGGGGGCTTTCTCCTACGAGCAGTACTTC
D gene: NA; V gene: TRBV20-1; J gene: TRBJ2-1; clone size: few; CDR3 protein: CSASPTDVVGENEQFF; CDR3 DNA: TGCAGTGCTAGCCCCACCGATGTAGTGGGAGAAAATGAGCAGTTCTTC
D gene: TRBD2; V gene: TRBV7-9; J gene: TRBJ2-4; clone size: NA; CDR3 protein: CASSSSPASGGEQYF; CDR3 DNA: TGTGCCAGCAGCTCCTCGCCGGCTAGCGGGGGAGAGCAGTACTTC
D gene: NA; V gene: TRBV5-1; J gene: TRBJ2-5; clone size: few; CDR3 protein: CASSSSDRAGEETQYF; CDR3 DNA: TGCGCCAGCAGCTCTTCGGACAGGGCGGGGGAAGAGACCCAGTACTTC
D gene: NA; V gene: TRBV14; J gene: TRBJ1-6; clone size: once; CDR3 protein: CASSPGRGSSPLHF; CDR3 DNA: TGTGCCAGCAGCCCGGGACGGGGGTCCTCACCCCTCCACTTT
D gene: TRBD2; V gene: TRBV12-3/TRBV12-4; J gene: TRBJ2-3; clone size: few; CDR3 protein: CASSLSLAGIPTDTQYF; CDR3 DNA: TGTGCCAGCAGTTTATCGCTAGCGGGGATACCCACAGATACGCAGTATTTT
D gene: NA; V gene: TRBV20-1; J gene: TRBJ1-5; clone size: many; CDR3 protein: CSARPLGGRNQPQHF; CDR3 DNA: TGCAGTGCTAGACCCCTCGGGGGTCGGAATCAGCCCCAGCATTTT
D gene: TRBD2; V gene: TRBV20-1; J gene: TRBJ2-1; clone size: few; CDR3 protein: CSLKIGTSYNEQFF; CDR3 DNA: TGCAGTTTAAAGATCGGGACTAGTTACAATGAGCAGTTCTTC
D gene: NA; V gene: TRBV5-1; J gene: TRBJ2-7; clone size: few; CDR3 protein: CASSLTAGSSYEQYF; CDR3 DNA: TGCGCCAGCAGCTTGACAGCGGGCAGCTCCTACGAGCAGTACTTC
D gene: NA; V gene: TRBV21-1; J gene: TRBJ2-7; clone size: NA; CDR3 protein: CASSNPGLAGLKPTYEQYF; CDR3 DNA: TGTGCCAGCAGCAACCCGGGACTAGCGGGCTTGAAACCAACCTACGAGCAGTACTTC
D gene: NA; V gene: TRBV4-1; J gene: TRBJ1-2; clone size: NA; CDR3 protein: CASSQVVAVANYGYTF; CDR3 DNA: TGCGCCAGCAGCCAAGTGGTGGCGGTTGCTAACTATGGCTACACCTTC
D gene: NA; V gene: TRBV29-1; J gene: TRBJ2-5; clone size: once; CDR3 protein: CSVGGLFQGDERYF; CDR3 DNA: TGCAGCGTCGGGGGACTGTTCCAAGGTGATGAGCGGTACTTC
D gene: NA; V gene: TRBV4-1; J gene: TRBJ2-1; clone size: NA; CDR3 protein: CASSQARSETQFF; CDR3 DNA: TGCGCCAGCAGCCAAGCCCGCTCAGAGACCCAGTTCTTC
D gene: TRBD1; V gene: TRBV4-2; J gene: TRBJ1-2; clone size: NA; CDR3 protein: CASSQRQGALSSYGYTF; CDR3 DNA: TGTGCCAGCAGCCAGAGACAGGGGGCGCTTTCTAGCTATGGCTACACCTTC
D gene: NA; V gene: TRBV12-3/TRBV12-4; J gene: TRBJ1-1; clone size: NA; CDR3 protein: CASSNRRHTEAFF; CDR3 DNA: TGTGCCAGCAGTAACCGACGGCACACTGAAGCTTTCTTT
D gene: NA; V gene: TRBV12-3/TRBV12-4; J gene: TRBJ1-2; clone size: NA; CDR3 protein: CASSFGVGEGYTF; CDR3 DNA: TGTGCCAGCAGTTTCGGGGTCGGGGAGGGCTACACCTTC
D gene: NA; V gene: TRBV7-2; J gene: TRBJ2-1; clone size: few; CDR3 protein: CASSPGVGFYNEQFF; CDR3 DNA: TGTGCCAGCAGCCCGGGGGTCGGGTTCTACAATGAGCAGTTCTTC
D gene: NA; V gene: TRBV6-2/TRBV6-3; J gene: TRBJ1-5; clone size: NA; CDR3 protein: CASSSPGQLQPQHF; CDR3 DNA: TGTGCCAGCAGTTCACCAGGACAGCTTCAGCCCCAGCATTTT
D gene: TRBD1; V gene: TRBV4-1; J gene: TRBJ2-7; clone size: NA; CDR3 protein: CASSQVPGQTYEQYF; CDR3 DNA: TGCGCCAGCAGCCAGGTTCCGGGACAGACCTACGAGCAGTACTTC
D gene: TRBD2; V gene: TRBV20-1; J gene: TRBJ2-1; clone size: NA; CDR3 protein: CSAGTSGGEQFF; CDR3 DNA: TGCAGTGCTGGGACTAGCGGGGGGGAGCAGTTCTTC
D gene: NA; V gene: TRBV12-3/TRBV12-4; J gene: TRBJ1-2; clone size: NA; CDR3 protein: CATREDSSHGYTF; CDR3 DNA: TGTGCCACTAGAGAGGACTCGTCGCATGGCTACACCTTC
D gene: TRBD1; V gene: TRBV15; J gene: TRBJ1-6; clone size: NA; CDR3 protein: CATSRGQGDSPLHF; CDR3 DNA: TGTGCCACCAGCAGGGGACAGGGCGATTCACCCCTCCACTTT